These 21 T cell receptor beta chains were all obtained from the same sample, sequenced in a study of early T cells in non-severe SARS-CoV-2 infection. TCRdb reprocessed the 5' RACE reads via MiXCR and lists one record per CDR3 protein. There are tens of thousands of distinct CDR3 sequences in the sample; roughly 12% occur only once, and 4.5% lies in the top ten. Sequenced input: whole blood. The receptors originated from an adult who was a healthcare worker with PCR-confirmed SARS-CoV-2 infection or an uninfected control (not recorded which).

This clonotype was detected only a few times. The V and J genes are TRBV2 and TRBJ2-1; 11 bases align to TRBD1. The CDR3 loop spans 15 amino acids. J gave up 7 bases and V 6 bases, and 8 bases lay outside the gene matches. Germline CDR1 is SNHLY and CDR2 is FYNNEI. CDR3 protein: CASRGQGAPGNEQFF. DNA of the CDR3: TGTGCCAGCAGAGGACAGGGGGCGCCGGGGAATGAGCAGTTCTTC. Variable domain in full (rest from reference TRBV2 and TRBJ2-1): EPEVTQTPSHQVTQMGQEVILRCVPISNHLYFYWYRQILGQKVEFLVSFYNNEISEKSEIFDDQFSVERPDGSNFTLKIRSTKLEDSAMYFCASRGQGAPGNEQFFGPGTRLTVL.

This clonotype showed up just a few times. The rearrangement uses TRBV12-3 or TRBV12-4 and TRBJ2-7; 8 nucleotides align to TRBD2. The CDR3 totals 14 residues. The J segment lost 5 bases and the V segment lost 7 bases, leaving 10 bases of the junction unmatched. CDR3 in DNA: TGTGCCAGCAAAGGAGCGGGAGCGGCCCACGAGCAGTACTTC. Its translation is CASKGAGAAHEQYF.

This clonotype was detected a few times. The chain couples TRBV4-1 to TRBJ2-1; the D gene is possibly TRBD2 (5 bases). The germline V gene has CDR1 MGHRA and CDR2 YSYEKL. CDR3 length equals 13 residues. Trimming took off 0 bases at V and 7 bases at J, with 7 bases between the two ends. CDR3 region: CASSQERGNEQFF. The CDR3 coding sequence is TGCGCCAGCAGCCAAGAAAGAGGGAATGAGCAGTTCTTC.

This clonotype was recorded many times. V gene TRBV5-4 combines with J gene TRBJ2-7; tentative D call: TRBD1 (5 bases). Trimming removed 0 bases from V and 0 bases from J, with 7 bases in between. Germline loops: CDR1 SGHNT, CDR2 YYREEE (reference sequence). The CDR3 has 14 amino acids. The CDR3 nucleotides are TGTGCCAGCAGCTTGGTAGGGGCCTCCTACGAGCAGTACTTC. It is translated as CASSLVGASYEQYF.

This clonotype was counted at least ten times. This sequence joins TRBV20-1 and TRBJ2-7, with 11 bases lining up with TRBD1. The V segment lost 1 base and the J segment 2 bases; nucleotides outside the gene matches: 1. The CDR3 length is 14 residues. Germline V gene sequence: CDR1 DFQATT, CDR2 SNEGSKA (reference sequence). The CDR3 protein is CSARGGQGAYEQYF. DNA of the CDR3: TGCAGTGCTAGAGGGGGACAGGGGGCCTACGAGCAGTACTTC.

The table lists this clonotype with a few counts. This sequence joins TRBV20-1 and TRBJ2-3, with 8 bases aligning to TRBD2. This CDR3 region has 17 residues. V shed 3 bases, J shed 0 bases, and the junction held 11 bases outside the gene matches. CDR1 DFQATT and CDR2 SNEGSKA come from the germline V gene (reference sequence). This chain's CDR3 is CSARMGAGGGSTDTQYF. The CDR3 DNA reads TGCAGTGCTAGGATGGGGGCGGGGGGAGGTAGCACAGATACGCAGTATTTT.

There are a few counts of this clonotype. The chain has TRBV19 and TRBJ1-5, with D perhaps TRBD1 (6 bases). The CDR3 has 16 amino acids. Trimming took off 5 bases at V and 3 bases at J, with 17 bases between the two ends. Germline lookup yields CDR1 LNHDA and CDR2 SQIVND (reference sequence). CDR3 sequence (DNA): TGTGCCAGTAGTCAGACGGACAGTGCGGCCAATCAGCCCCAGCATTTT. Amino acid sequence: CASSQTDSAANQPQHF.

This clonotype has ten or more counts. A read error may account for a junction end that differs from germline. This chain joins TRBV9 and TRBJ2-3; TRBD2 matches at 14 bases. CDR1 and CDR2 from the germline V gene are SGDLS and YYNGEE. The CDR3 runs to 17 residues. The CDR3 sequence is CASNVRTSGRTTDTQYF. For the CDR3, the DNA is TGTGCCAGCAACGTAAGGACTAGCGGGAGGACCACAGATACGCAGTATTTT.

This clonotype was picked up a small number of times. V usage is TRBV6-1 and J usage is TRBJ1-5; D not resolved. Trimming took off 7 bases at V and 9 bases at J, with 22 bases between the two ends. The CDR3 runs 15 residues. Germline V gene lookup returns CDR1 MNHNS and CDR2 SASEGT. The CDR3 region is CASTRVGLGEWPQHF. CDR3 nucleotide sequence: TGTGCCAGCACCAGAGTCGGACTCGGGGAATGGCCCCAGCATTTT.

The chain uses TRBV7-9 and TRBJ2-7, with 10 bases aligning to TRBD2. The CDR3 extends over 16 amino acids. Germline assignment: CDR1 SEHNR and CDR2 FQNEAQ (reference sequence). Trimming removed 2 bases from V and 7 bases from J; junction bases left unmatched: 11. CDR3: CASSLTPSGGPREQYF. The CDR3, as DNA: TGTGCCAGCAGCTTAACCCCTAGCGGGGGCCCTCGGGAGCAGTACTTC.

The gene calls are TRBV9 and TRBJ2-7; 8 bases map to TRBD2. CDR3 length: 14 residues. Germline V gives CDR1 SGDLS, CDR2 YYNGEE. Trimming took 3 bases from V and 0 from J; bases not matched to a gene: 2. The DNA of the CDR3 is TGTGCCAGCAGCGCGGGGGGGCTCTCCTACGAGCAGTACTTC. Protein product: CASSAGGLSYEQYF.

The table lists this clonotype with many counts. This chain joins TRBV20-1 and TRBJ2-5; D call uncertain. The ends were cut back, 1 base at V and 3 bases at J, with 6 bases in the middle. The CDR3 runs to 12 residues. Germline loops: CDR1 DFQATT, CDR2 SNEGSKA (reference sequence). This CDR3 reads CSARGAEETQYF. The CDR3 DNA reads TGCAGTGCTAGAGGGGCGGAAGAGACCCAGTACTTC.

This clonotype was detected a few times. J is TRBJ2-2 and V is TRBV29-1; D is undetermined. Germline assignment: CDR1 SQVTM and CDR2 ANQGSEA. Trimming removed 7 bases from V and 1 base from J, with 7 bases in between. The CDR3 spans 12 residues. CDR3 bases: TGCAGCGGAAACAGGAACACCGGGGAGCTGTTTTTT. Protein sequence: CSGNRNTGELFF.

The rearrangement links TRBV30 to TRBJ2-7, with 10 bases matching TRBD1. This CDR3 has 14 amino acids. Germline assignment: CDR1 GTSNPN and CDR2 SVGIG (reference sequence). V shed 3 bases and J 2 bases; nucleotides not matched to a gene: 4. For the CDR3, the DNA is TGTGCCTGGAGCGTCGGGACAGGGGCCTACGAGCAGTACTTC. It is translated as CAWSVGTGAYEQYF.

This clonotype showed up many times. This chain uses TRBV20-1 with TRBJ2-5; D assignment may be TRBD1 or TRBD2 (5 bases each). Deletions cut 5 bases from V and 5 bases from J, with 9 bases between. Germline CDR1 and CDR2: DFQATT and SNEGSKA (reference sequence). The CDR3 length is 11 residues. The CDR3 protein is CSAHWGETQYF. CDR3 DNA sequence: TGCAGTGCTCACTGGGGGGAGACCCAGTACTTC.

In this sample, this clonotype turned up many times. The chain joins TRBV10-2 to TRBJ2-1, with D perhaps assigned TRBD1 or TRBD2 (5 bases each). Trimming took off 6 bases at V and 0 bases at J, with 12 bases between the two ends. The germline V gene has CDR1 WSHSY and CDR2 SAAADI. This CDR3 region has 15 residues. CDR3 protein: CASSLGDPSYNEQFF. The CDR3 nucleotides are TGCGCCAGCAGCCTGGGGGATCCCTCCTACAATGAGCAGTTCTTC.

This clonotype was observed many times. CDR3 amino acids: CASSLRGSNQPQHF. The CDR3 region has the DNA TGTGCCAGCAGCTTGAGGGGTAGCAATCAGCCCCAGCATTTT. The V and J genes are TRBV5-6 and TRBJ1-5; maybe TRBD1 (5 bases). Germline V lookup: CDR1 SGHDT, CDR2 YYEEEE. The CDR3 contains 14 residues. V dropped 1 base and J dropped 0 bases, with 5 bases sitting between them.

This clonotype was found many times. V gene TRBV30 combines with J gene TRBJ1-1; D gene ambiguous. Germline loops: CDR1 GTSNPN, CDR2 SVGIG (reference sequence). V lost 3 bases and J 0 bases, leaving 11 bases between the germline ends. This CDR3 has 14 residues. CDR3 DNA: TGTGCCTGGAGGCCCGACACGGTGAACACTGAAGCTTTCTTT. Translation gives CAWRPDTVNTEAFF.

This clonotype was found a few times. The chain joins TRBV18 to TRBJ2-5; D unresolved. CDR3 length: 14 amino acids. V lost 2 bases and J lost 0, with 7 bases in between. The germline gives CDR1 KGHSH, CDR2 LQKENI. The CDR3 DNA sequence: TGTGCCAGCTCACCAGGGATCTACCAAGAGACCCAGTACTTC. Encoded protein: CASSPGIYQETQYF.

This chain links TRBV4-2 with TRBJ2-1, with a tentative D call TRBD2 (6 bases). The CDR3 sequence is 16 residues long. V lost 0 bases and J lost 4, with 13 bases in between. Germline values: CDR1 LGHNA, CDR2 YNFKEQ. CDR3 sequence: CASSQDGWSGYNEQFF. DNA of the CDR3: TGTGCCAGCAGCCAAGACGGGTGGAGCGGGTACAATGAGCAGTTCTTC.

Comments on this clonotype: A much larger clone lies a single base off, so this may be a read error. The rearrangement links TRBV12-3 or TRBV12-4 to TRBJ2-2; tentative D call: TRBD2 (5 bases). The CDR3 sequence is 13 residues long. CDR3 sequence: CASSFERLSGLSF. In DNA, the CDR3 is TGTGCCAGCAGTTTCGAGCGGTTGAGTGGGCTGTCTTTT.